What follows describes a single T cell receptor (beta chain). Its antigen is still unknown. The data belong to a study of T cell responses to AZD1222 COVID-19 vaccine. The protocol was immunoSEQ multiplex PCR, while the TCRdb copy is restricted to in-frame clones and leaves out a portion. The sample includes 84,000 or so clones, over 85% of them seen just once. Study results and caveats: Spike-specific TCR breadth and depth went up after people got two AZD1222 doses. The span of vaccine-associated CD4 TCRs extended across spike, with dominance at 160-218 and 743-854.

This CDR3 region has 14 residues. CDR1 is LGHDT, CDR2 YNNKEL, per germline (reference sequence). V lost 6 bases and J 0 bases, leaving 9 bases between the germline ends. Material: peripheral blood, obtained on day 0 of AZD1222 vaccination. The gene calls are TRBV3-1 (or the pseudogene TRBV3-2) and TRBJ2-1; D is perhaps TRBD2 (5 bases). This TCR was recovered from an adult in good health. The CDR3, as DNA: TGTGCCAGCAGACGGGCGGGCTCCTACAATGAGCAGTTCTTC. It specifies CASRRAGSYNEQFF.